This T cell receptor beta chain was profiled in a study of T cells after yellow fever vaccination (dated by TCRdb to between 2017 and 2020). About the investigation overall: The SMART-Seq v4 Ultra Low Input RNA kit was used to prepare libraries from fractions with low cell numbers. To follow T-cell clones before and after both primary and booster YFV17D yellow fever vaccination, bulk TCR alpha and beta repertoires underwent longitudinal sequencing. Two healthy male donors made up the cohort, one aged 18 to 30 years and the other aged 30 to 40 years. Bulk PBMC replicates and cell subsets were isolated from blood drawn at multiple timepoints before and after both primary and secondary immunization. Findings and caveats that apply to the study as a whole: Computational filtering was required because FACS-sorted repertoires could contain abundant contaminating clonotypes from the bulk population. The secondary T-cell response was weaker than the primary response but faster, peaking on day 5 instead of day 15. A small share of clonotypes was detected in both CD4 and CD8 compartments, with the overlap likely arising from convergent recombination. Most clones expanded after primary vaccination (about 96% of CD4 and 80% to 90% of CD8) were re-detected after the booster, suggesting that broad memory maintenance occurred. Only a couple of donors were included in the study, so the extent to which the findings can be generalized is limited.

The germline V end is reduced by 1 base and the J end by 8 bases; junction bases left unmatched: 2. Counted from cysteine to phenylalanine, this CDR3 has 13 amino acids. Only CDR3 DNA is held: 39 bases, read in frame from base 1. The germline V gene (reference sequence) supplies CDR1 GTSNPN and CDR2 SVGIG. This clonotype was counted a few times. This clone's antigen is unknown. Base qualities are not at hand, and no much larger clone is one base apart. The treatment or condition label, read with the paper, signifies: live attenuated yellow fever vaccine strain. Two biological replicates of bulk PBMCs were collected at each blood-draw timepoint. A standard Ficoll-Paque protocol was used to isolate PBMCs from peripheral blood. RNA was extracted with TriZol from bulk PBMCs, CD4 and CD8 fractions, and dextramer-positive and dextramer-negative fractions. TCR cDNA was synthesized by 5'RACE template switching, through which a universal primer site and unique molecular identifiers were introduced. Priming for cDNA synthesis came from both the TCR alpha and TCR beta constant segments. Libraries were amplified in two PCR steps, with sample barcodes and sequencing adapters added in the second step. Sequencing of libraries was performed on Illumina HiSeq 2500 (2x100 bp) or NovaSeq (2x150 bp). As for how the authors treated the data: MIGEC was used to demultiplex reads and collapse the reads into UMI consensus sequences, and MiXCR was used for V(D)J alignment. Using edgeR on replicate PBMC samples, clonotypes were called vaccine-responding if FDR was below 0.01 and the log2 fold change was above 5 up to day 15. Each bulk clonotype received a CD4 or CD8 identity based on whether the sequenced CD4 or CD8 repertoire contained that clonotype at higher abundance. TCRdb cleaned the public reads at Q25 with fastp, built clones with MiXCR and kept in-frame beta chains. Under each unique CDR3 protein, matching rows form one entry showing the most common genes and DNA. What appears here as the V and J calls and clone size reflects TCRdb's work, not the paper's. The sample table holds a few hundred thousand distinct CDR3 sequences, of which around 21% were seen once. Together, the top ten hold roughly an eighth of the sample.

The sequence came from a man younger than 40 who received the YFV17D yellow fever vaccine. This specimen was PBMCs, taken 15 days after the yellow fever booster vaccination. In this chain, TRBV30 is recombined with TRBJ1-4; 9 middle bases align to TRBD1. The bases are TGTGCCTGGAGTGCCGGGACAGGGGAAAAACTGTTTTTT. The encoded protein is CAWSAGTGEKLFF. The variable domain in full, with residues beyond the CDR3 obtained from the reference TRBV30 and TRBJ1-4 genes, is SQTIHQWPATLVQPVGSPLSLECTVEGTSNPNLYWYRQAAGRGLQLLFYSVGIGQISSEVPQNLSASRPQDRQFILSSKKLLLSDSGFYLCAWSAGTGEKLFFGSGTQLSVL.